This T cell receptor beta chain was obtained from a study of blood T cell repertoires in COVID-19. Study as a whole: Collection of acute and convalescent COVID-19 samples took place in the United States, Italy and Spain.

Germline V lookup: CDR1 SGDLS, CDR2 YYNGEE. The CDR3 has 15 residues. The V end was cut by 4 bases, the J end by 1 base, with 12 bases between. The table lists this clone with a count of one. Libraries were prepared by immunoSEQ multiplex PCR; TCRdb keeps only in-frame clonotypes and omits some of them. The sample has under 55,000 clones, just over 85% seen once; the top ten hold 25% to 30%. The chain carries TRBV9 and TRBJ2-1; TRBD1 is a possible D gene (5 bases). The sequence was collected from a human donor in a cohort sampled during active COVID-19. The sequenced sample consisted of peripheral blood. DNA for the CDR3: TGTGCCAGCAGCCCACGATCAGGGTCCTACAATGAGCAGTTCTTC. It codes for CASSPRSGSYNEQFF.